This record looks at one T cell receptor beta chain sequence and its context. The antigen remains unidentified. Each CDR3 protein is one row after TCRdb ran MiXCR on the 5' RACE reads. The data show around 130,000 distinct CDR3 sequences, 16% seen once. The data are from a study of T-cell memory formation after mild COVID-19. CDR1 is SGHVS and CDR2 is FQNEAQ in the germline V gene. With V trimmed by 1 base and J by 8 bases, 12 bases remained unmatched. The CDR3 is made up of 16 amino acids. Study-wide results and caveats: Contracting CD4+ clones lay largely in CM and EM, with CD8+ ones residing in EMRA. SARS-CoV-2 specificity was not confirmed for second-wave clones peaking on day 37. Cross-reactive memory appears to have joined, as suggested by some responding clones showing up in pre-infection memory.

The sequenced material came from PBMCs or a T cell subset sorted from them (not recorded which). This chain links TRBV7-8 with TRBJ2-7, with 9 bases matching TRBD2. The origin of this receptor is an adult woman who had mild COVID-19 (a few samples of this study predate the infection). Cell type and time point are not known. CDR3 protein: CASSLDLAGNPTQQYF. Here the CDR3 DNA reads TGTGCCAGCAGCTTAGATCTAGCGGGAAACCCTACACAGCAGTACTTC. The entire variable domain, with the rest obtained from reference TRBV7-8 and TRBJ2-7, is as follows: GAGVSQSPRYKVAKRGQDVALRCDPISGHVSLFWYQQALGQGPEFLTYFQNEAQLDKSGLPSDRFFAERPEGSVSTLKIQRTQQEDSAVYLCASSLDLAGNPTQQYFGPGTRLTVT.